Listed below are T cell receptor beta chains from one sample, sequenced in a study of blood T cell repertoires in COVID-19. TCRdb's copy holds only in-frame clones and misses some; the assay was immunoSEQ multiplex PCR. The sample has hundreds of thousands of clones; about four fifths are singletons. The sample consisted of peripheral blood. The receptor set was obtained from an elderly man with acute or convalescent COVID-19. Both conserved end residues are part of each CDR3. The order of the fields is D gene, clone size, J gene, V gene, CDR3 DNA, CDR3 protein. A D gene is named only where the DNA matches it firmly. Some rows mark clone size as missing; the rest say once, few, many or name a class of expanded clone.

d_gene: TRBD2; abundance: few; j_gene: TRBJ2-2; v_gene: TRBV7-9; CDR3nt: TGTGCCAGCACCTGGGGGGGATCCACGGGCACCGGGGAGCTGTTTTTT; CDR3aa: CASTWGGSTGTGELFF
d_gene: TRBD1; abundance: .; j_gene: TRBJ1-3; v_gene: TRBV10-3; CDR3nt: TGTGCCATCAGTAAAATCTTGACAGGGGGAGGAAACACCATATATTTT; CDR3aa: CAISKILTGGGNTIYF
d_gene: .; abundance: .; j_gene: TRBJ2-3; v_gene: TRBV20-1; CDR3nt: TGCAGTGCTAGTGGACTCACAGATACGCAGTATTTT; CDR3aa: CSASGLTDTQYF
d_gene: .; abundance: few; j_gene: TRBJ1-5; v_gene: TRBV28; CDR3nt: TGTGCCAGCAGTTTAGGAGGGCGCGGGGGGTCCCAGCATTTT; CDR3aa: CASSLGGRGGSQHF
d_gene: TRBD2; abundance: .; j_gene: TRBJ2-5; v_gene: TRBV5-1; CDR3nt: TGCGCCAGCCGCGGGGGCAGCGGGAGCGGTGGAGAGACCCAGTACTTC; CDR3aa: CASRGGSGSGGETQYF
d_gene: .; abundance: .; j_gene: TRBJ1-1; v_gene: TRBV5-4; CDR3nt: TGTGCCAGCAGCTTGAGAGGCAGGGGCTTCATGAACACTGAAGCTTTCTTT; CDR3aa: CASSLRGRGFMNTEAFF
d_gene: .; abundance: .; j_gene: TRBJ1-1; v_gene: TRBV9; CDR3nt: TGTGCCAGCAGCGTAGGGTGGGCAGCGGCTAACACTGAAGCTTTCTTT; CDR3aa: CASSVGWAAANTEAFF
d_gene: .; abundance: .; j_gene: TRBJ2-2; v_gene: TRBV5-4; CDR3nt: TGTGCCAGCAGGTCAGGGGTGACCGGGGAGCTGTTTTTT; CDR3aa: CASRSGVTGELFF
d_gene: TRBD1; abundance: .; j_gene: TRBJ1-4; v_gene: TRBV5-6; CDR3nt: TGTGCCAGCATCAGAACCGGGACAGGAGCAACTAATGAAAAACTGTTTTTT; CDR3aa: CASIRTGTGATNEKLFF
d_gene: TRBD1; abundance: .; j_gene: TRBJ2-7; v_gene: TRBV5-4; CDR3nt: TGTGCCAGCAGCCCCGGACAGGGGACCCCCTACGAGCAGTACTTC; CDR3aa: CASSPGQGTPYEQYF
d_gene: TRBD1; abundance: .; j_gene: TRBJ2-1; v_gene: TRBV27; CDR3nt: TGTGCCAGCAGCGGGACAGGGTACAATGAGCAGTTCTTC; CDR3aa: CASSGTGYNEQFF
d_gene: .; abundance: .; j_gene: TRBJ2-7; v_gene: TRBV12-3/TRBV12-4; CDR3nt: TGTGCCAGCAGTCTGACAGGACCCTACGAGCAGTACTTC; CDR3aa: CASSLTGPYEQYF
d_gene: .; abundance: .; j_gene: TRBJ1-6; v_gene: TRBV27; CDR3nt: TGTGCCAGCAGTCCCCGAGACAAGACAGGAGTATATAATTCACCCCTCCACTTT; CDR3aa: CASSPRDKTGVYNSPLHF
d_gene: .; abundance: .; j_gene: TRBJ1-5; v_gene: TRBV6-2/TRBV6-3; CDR3nt: TGTGCCAGCAGCCTGGGTGGGGGGTACCAGCCCCAGCATTTT; CDR3aa: CASSLGGGYQPQHF
d_gene: .; abundance: .; j_gene: TRBJ1-5; v_gene: TRBV11-3; CDR3nt: TGTGCCAGCAGCCCGTATAAATCGGGGCAGCCCCAGCATTTT; CDR3aa: CASSPYKSGQPQHF
d_gene: .; abundance: few; j_gene: TRBJ2-1; v_gene: TRBV5-6; CDR3nt: TGTGCCAGCAGCCGCCGGACACCGTCCTACAATGAGCAGTTCTTC; CDR3aa: CASSRRTPSYNEQFF
d_gene: .; abundance: .; j_gene: TRBJ2-6; v_gene: TRBV5-8; CDR3nt: TGTGCCAGCAGCTTGGTTGGGGGCACTGGGGCCAACGTCCTGACTTTC; CDR3aa: CASSLVGGTGANVLTF
d_gene: .; abundance: .; j_gene: TRBJ1-5; v_gene: TRBV7-8; CDR3nt: TGTGCCAGCAGCTTAGCTTGGGGCGTAGGGCAGCCCCAGCATTTT; CDR3aa: CASSLAWGVGQPQHF
d_gene: TRBD1; abundance: .; j_gene: TRBJ1-4; v_gene: TRBV28; CDR3nt: TGTGCCAGCAGTTTATTAGGGACAGGTGGTGAAAAACTGTTTTTT; CDR3aa: CASSLLGTGGEKLFF
d_gene: TRBD2; abundance: once; j_gene: TRBJ2-3; v_gene: TRBV2; CDR3nt: TGTGCCAGCAGTGAAGCGCGGCTAGCGGGGGAGTCAGATACGCAGTATTTT; CDR3aa: CASSEARLAGESDTQYF
d_gene: TRBD2; abundance: .; j_gene: TRBJ2-3; v_gene: TRBV7-2; CDR3nt: TGTGCCAGCAGCTTCGGCGGGAGTGGAGATACGCAGTATTTT; CDR3aa: CASSFGGSGDTQYF
d_gene: .; abundance: .; j_gene: TRBJ2-5; v_gene: TRBV5-1; CDR3nt: TGCGCCAGCAGCTTGGGGGGCAGTGAAGAGACCCAGTACTTC; CDR3aa: CASSLGGSEETQYF
d_gene: .; abundance: .; j_gene: TRBJ2-1; v_gene: TRBV19; CDR3nt: TGTGCCAGTAGTACTACCTCCGGGGTTAGAAATGAGCAGTTCTTC; CDR3aa: CASSTTSGVRNEQFF
d_gene: .; abundance: few; j_gene: TRBJ1-2; v_gene: TRBV29-1; CDR3nt: TGCAGCGTTGAAGTGGCAGGGCGGAACTATGGCTACACCTTC; CDR3aa: CSVEVAGRNYGYTF
d_gene: TRBD1; abundance: .; j_gene: TRBJ1-5; v_gene: TRBV30; CDR3nt: TGTGCCTGGGGACCCCGGGACAGGGGGCACAGGGGCAATCAGCCCCAGCATTTT; CDR3aa: CAWGPRDRGHRGNQPQHF
d_gene: .; abundance: few; j_gene: TRBJ1-4; v_gene: TRBV5-1; CDR3nt: TGCGCCAGCAGCCTACCCTCATATACGGATGAAAAACTGTTTTTT; CDR3aa: CASSLPSYTDEKLFF
d_gene: TRBD1; abundance: many; j_gene: TRBJ1-2; v_gene: TRBV7-2; CDR3nt: TGTGCCAGCAGCGTAGACACGGGACAGAGATATGGCTACACCTTC; CDR3aa: CASSVDTGQRYGYTF
d_gene: TRBD1; abundance: few; j_gene: TRBJ1-5; v_gene: TRBV19; CDR3nt: TGTGCCAGTAGTCGACAGGGTATGGCGCAGCCCCAGCATTTT; CDR3aa: CASSRQGMAQPQHF
d_gene: TRBD2; abundance: .; j_gene: TRBJ2-3; v_gene: TRBV19; CDR3nt: TGTGCCAGTAGTATTTTCAGAGTGACTAGCGCAGATACGCAGTATTTT; CDR3aa: CASSIFRVTSADTQYF
d_gene: .; abundance: once; j_gene: TRBJ1-5; v_gene: TRBV30; CDR3nt: TGTGCCTGGAGTAAAAGGGCGGGGCAGCCCCAGCATTTT; CDR3aa: CAWSKRAGQPQHF
d_gene: .; abundance: .; j_gene: TRBJ1-1; v_gene: TRBV6-6; CDR3nt: TGTGCCAGCACCCCGTCGTTGACGGGGAACTCTGAAGCTTTCTTT; CDR3aa: CASTPSLTGNSEAFF
d_gene: .; abundance: .; j_gene: TRBJ1-4; v_gene: TRBV6-5; CDR3nt: TGTGCCAGCAGGAGGCAGGGAGGAGAAAAACTGTTTTTT; CDR3aa: CASRRQGGEKLFF
d_gene: .; abundance: .; j_gene: TRBJ1-1; v_gene: TRBV2; CDR3nt: TGTGCCAGCAATCGACAGAGGAACACTGAAGCTTTCTTT; CDR3aa: CASNRQRNTEAFF
d_gene: .; abundance: .; j_gene: TRBJ1-4; v_gene: TRBV19; CDR3nt: TGTGCCAGTATCCCTGGGGGCCGCAGGCAGGAAAAACTGTTTTTT; CDR3aa: CASIPGGRRQEKLFF
d_gene: .; abundance: few; j_gene: TRBJ2-7; v_gene: TRBV28; CDR3nt: TGTGCCAGCAGTTTCGACATGGGCTCCTACGAGCAGTACTTC; CDR3aa: CASSFDMGSYEQYF
d_gene: TRBD1; abundance: .; j_gene: TRBJ1-1; v_gene: TRBV19; CDR3nt: TGTGCCAGTAGTATAGGCCAGGGGGCTAGGGGCACTGAAGCTTTCTTT; CDR3aa: CASSIGQGARGTEAFF
d_gene: .; abundance: once; j_gene: TRBJ2-7; v_gene: TRBV27; CDR3nt: TGTGCCAGCAGTTTCCAGACTGCCTCTACGATCCAGTACTTC; CDR3aa: CASSFQTASTIQYF
d_gene: TRBD2; abundance: .; j_gene: TRBJ2-1; v_gene: TRBV9; CDR3nt: TGTGCCAGCAGCGGTAGCGGGAACTCCTACAATGAGCAGTTCTTC; CDR3aa: CASSGSGNSYNEQFF
d_gene: TRBD1; abundance: .; j_gene: TRBJ1-3; v_gene: TRBV18; CDR3nt: TGTGCCAGCTCACCACTTGGGAACAGGGGTATATCCGGAAACACCATATATTTT; CDR3aa: CASSPLGNRGISGNTIYF
d_gene: .; abundance: .; j_gene: TRBJ1-2; v_gene: TRBV24-1; CDR3nt: TGTGCCACCAGCAAACAGGGCAGCCCTAACTATGGCTACACCTTC; CDR3aa: CATSKQGSPNYGYTF
d_gene: .; abundance: .; j_gene: TRBJ1-1; v_gene: TRBV6-5; CDR3nt: TGTGCCAGCAGGGACAGATTATCGAACACTGAAGCTTTCTTT; CDR3aa: CASRDRLSNTEAFF
d_gene: .; abundance: .; j_gene: TRBJ1-2; v_gene: TRBV4-1; CDR3nt: TGCGCCAGCAGCCGGACGGGAGGGGATGGCTACACCTTC; CDR3aa: CASSRTGGDGYTF
d_gene: .; abundance: .; j_gene: TRBJ1-4; v_gene: TRBV2; CDR3nt: TGTGCCAGCAGTGAGGCCTCGAGGAGTGAAAAACTGTTTTTT; CDR3aa: CASSEASRSEKLFF
d_gene: .; abundance: .; j_gene: TRBJ2-1; v_gene: TRBV7-2; CDR3nt: TGTGCCAGCAGCACGGACTTGGGATACAATGAGCAGTTCTTC; CDR3aa: CASSTDLGYNEQFF
d_gene: TRBD1; abundance: once; j_gene: TRBJ2-2; v_gene: TRBV5-1; CDR3nt: TGCGCCAGCAGCTTGGCAGGGGGTTTAACCGGGGAGCTGTTTTTT; CDR3aa: CASSLAGGLTGELFF
d_gene: TRBD1; abundance: once; j_gene: TRBJ1-5; v_gene: TRBV7-6; CDR3nt: TGTGCCAGCAGCACATCAACAGGGGTTGTTCAGCCCCAGCATTTT; CDR3aa: CASSTSTGVVQPQHF
d_gene: TRBD2; abundance: .; j_gene: TRBJ2-7; v_gene: TRBV4-1; CDR3nt: TGCGCCAGCAGCCATCCCCCCGGGACTAGCACCGTCGAGCAGTACTTC; CDR3aa: CASSHPPGTSTVEQYF
d_gene: .; abundance: once; j_gene: TRBJ2-1; v_gene: TRBV10-2; CDR3nt: TGCGCCAGCAGTGTTTCGGTGTCGGGTGATGAGCAGTTCTTC; CDR3aa: CASSVSVSGDEQFF
d_gene: .; abundance: .; j_gene: TRBJ1-1; v_gene: TRBV5-1; CDR3nt: TGCGTCAGCAGCTTAGGGAGCCAGACTGAAGCTTTCTTT; CDR3aa: CVSSLGSQTEAFF
d_gene: .; abundance: .; j_gene: TRBJ1-6; v_gene: TRBV6-5; CDR3nt: TGTGCCAGCAGTTACTCCCGAGCGGGGCACGGATCACCCCTCCACTTT; CDR3aa: CASSYSRAGHGSPLHF
d_gene: .; abundance: .; j_gene: TRBJ1-2; v_gene: TRBV6-5; CDR3nt: TGTGCCAGCAGGGCAGGGGCCGCGGGTGGCTACACCTTC; CDR3aa: CASRAGAAGGYTF
d_gene: .; abundance: .; j_gene: TRBJ1-3; v_gene: TRBV6-5; CDR3nt: TGTGCCAGCAGTCTATCTACCAGAAACACCATATATTTT; CDR3aa: CASSLSTRNTIYF
d_gene: .; abundance: .; j_gene: TRBJ1-4; v_gene: TRBV24-1; CDR3nt: TGTGCCACCATCTCCTCCCGGGGGGGGAGTGGTAGAAAACTGTTTTTT; CDR3aa: CATISSRGGSGRKLFF